A single sample is the source of the 20 T cell receptor beta chains below, sequenced in a study of cytomegalovirus exposure and HLA in healthy donors. PCR employed 60 Vbeta and 13 Jbeta primers. The data were produced by immunoSEQ multiplex PCR, yet TCRdb's version contains in-frame clones alone and is incomplete. The sample yields 200,000 to 250,000 clones, around 80% seen once. Sequenced input: PBMCs. The receptor source for this set is a woman in her fifties or sixties in good health and CMV-seropositive.

The chain couples TRBV7-9 to TRBJ2-3, with no clear D. The CDR3 is 14 residues long. The germline CDR1 and CDR2 sequences are SEHNR and FQNEAQ (reference sequence). The V end lost 1 base, the J end lost 5 bases, and 10 bases lay between the germline ends. DNA of the CDR3: TGTGCCAGCAGCTTAGATACTCGTAGAGATACGCAGTATTTT. It specifies CASSLDTRRDTQYF.

Notes on this clone: One end of the junction does not line up with germline, which may come from a read error. V gene TRBV29-1 combines with J gene TRBJ1-3; D gene unclear. The V gene's germline CDR1 is SQVTM and CDR2 ANQGSEA. The CDR3 covers 13 residues. For the CDR3, the DNA is TGCAGCGTCGAAGTGAGCTCTGGAAACACCATATATTTT. Residues: CSVEVSSGNTIYF.

The rearrangement uses TRBV9 and TRBJ2-7; 7 bases fit TRBD2. This CDR3 region has 16 residues. V trimming: 3 bases; J trimming: 1 base; junction bases outside the gene matches: 10. CDR1 SGDLS and CDR2 YYNGEE come from the germline V gene. CDR3 region: CASSGELEGGSYEQYF. CDR3 nucleotides: TGTGCCAGCAGCGGGGAGTTAGAGGGAGGGTCCTACGAGCAGTACTTC.

CDR3 sequence reads: CASSLGGIDYNEQFF. CDR3 nucleotide sequence: TGCGCCAGCAGCTTGGGAGGGATAGACTACAATGAGCAGTTCTTC. The chain combines TRBV5-1 with TRBJ2-1, with D tentatively TRBD2 (5 bases). Germline values: CDR1 SGHRS, CDR2 YFSETQ. V was pared by 0 bases and J by 3 bases, with 10 bases between. The length of the CDR3 is 15 residues.

The chain employs TRBV2 and TRBJ2-7, with a possible D match to TRBD2 (6 bases). Trimming stripped 6 bases from V and 6 bases from J, with 12 bases between. This CDR3 has 12 residues. The V gene's germline CDR1 is SNHLY and CDR2 FYNNEI. CDR3 sequence reads: CASSQLASEQYF. The CDR3 coding sequence is TGTGCCAGCAGCCAACTAGCCTCCGAGCAGTACTTC.

The rearrangement links TRBV9 to TRBJ2-7; 10 bases line up with TRBD2. The CDR3 is 14 residues long. Germline CDR1 SGDLS, CDR2 YYNGEE. V trimming: 7 bases; J trimming: 3 bases; junction bases outside the gene matches: 7. DNA of the CDR3: TGTGCCAGCTCCCGCAAGCGGGGGGGCTACGAGCAGTACTTC. Amino acid sequence: CASSRKRGGYEQYF.

The V call is TRBV6-4, the J call TRBJ2-3; 11 bases line up with TRBD2. The germline gives CDR1 MRHNA, CDR2 SNTAGT. The CDR3 has 16 amino acids. The trim removed 3 bases at V and 0 bases at J, leaving 2 bases unmatched. CDR3 coding DNA: TGTGCCAGCAGTGAACTAGCGGGAGCTAGCACAGATACGCAGTATTTT. This codes for CASSELAGASTDTQYF.

The chain combines TRBV5-1 with TRBJ1-1, with 9 nucleotides matching TRBD1. This CDR3 contains 15 residues. V dropped 4 bases and J dropped 5; count of bases not matched to a gene: 9. CDR1 is SGHRS, CDR2 YFSETQ, per germline. The CDR3 nucleotides read TGCGCCAGCAGCGCGGACAGGGGTTTGGGAACTGAAGCTTTCTTT. It specifies CASSADRGLGTEAFF.

This chain connects TRBV13 to TRBJ2-7; no reliable D call. Germline CDR1 reads PRHDT; CDR2 reads FYEKMQ (reference sequence). The CDR3 is 13 residues long. V gave up 5 bases and J gave up 3 bases, with 11 bases separating them. The DNA for the CDR3 is TGTGCCAGCAGCCAATCCCTAGGCTACGAGCAGTACTTC. Protein: CASSQSLGYEQYF.

This sequence joins TRBV28 and TRBJ2-7, with TRBD2 matching over 11 bases. The CDR3 spans 16 residues. Germline values: CDR1 MDHEN, CDR2 SYDVKM. V lost 6 bases, J lost 1 base, and 8 bases stayed unmatched. CDR3 amino acids: CASSTSGRWGSYEQYF. CDR3 coding DNA: TGTGCCAGCAGCACTAGCGGGAGATGGGGGTCCTACGAGCAGTACTTC.

The chain couples TRBV7-9 to TRBJ2-1; 9 bases agree with TRBD1. The CDR3 spans 17 residues. Germline V lookup: CDR1 SEHNR, CDR2 FQNEAQ (reference sequence). V gave up 5 bases and J gave up 7 bases; unmatched junction bases: 15. DNA for the CDR3: TGTGCCAGCAGCCCGGCACTCCGGGACAGGGCGGGGAATGAGCAGTTCTTC. Its protein is CASSPALRDRAGNEQFF. Drawing the rest from reference TRBV7-9 and TRBJ2-1, the complete variable domain is DTGVSQNPRHKITKRGQNVTFRCDPISEHNRLYWYRQTLGQGPEFLTYFQNEAQLEKSRLLSDRFSAERPKGSFSTLEIQRTEQGDSAMYLCASSPALRDRAGNEQFFGPGTRLTVL.

For this clone: The sample carries other DNA sequences with the same CDR3. This chain joins TRBV18 and TRBJ1-1, with 7 bases that match TRBD1. Germline trimming cut 3 bases from V and 1 base from J; bases unmatched to any gene: 2. Germline V CDR1 and CDR2: KGHSH, LQKENI. CDR3 length: 14 amino acids. CDR3 DNA sequence: TGTGCCAGCTCACCGGGACAGTCGAACACTGAAGCTTTCTTT. Its translation is CASSPGQSNTEAFF.

The J gene is TRBJ2-3, the V gene TRBV6-1; 10 bases are a match to TRBD1. The CDR3 has 15 amino acids. Germline V gene data show CDR1 as MNHNS and CDR2 as SASEGT. The V segment lost 4 bases and the J segment 2 bases; nucleotides outside the gene matches: 3. CDR3 sequence reads: CASSGGQGNTDTQYF. CDR3 DNA: TGTGCCAGCAGTGGGGGACAGGGGAACACAGATACGCAGTATTTT.

This chain connects TRBV9 to TRBJ2-3; TRBD2 aligns across 8 bases. Trimming took 0 bases from V and 2 from J; bases not matched to a gene: 8. The germline V gene encodes CDR1 SGDLS and CDR2 YYNGEE. CDR3 size: 17 residues. The CDR3 nucleotides read TGTGCCAGCAGCGTAGGTCCTAGCGGGTCCCACACAGATACGCAGTATTTT. This gives the protein CASSVGPSGSHTDTQYF.

The chain carries TRBV5-4 and TRBJ2-7; D unclear. Trimming pared 2 bases from V and 2 bases from J, leaving 5 bases between. Germline-derived CDR1 and CDR2 are SGHNT and YYREEE (reference sequence). The CDR3 totals 12 residues. The CDR3 DNA reads as TGTGCCAGCAGCTTAGCAACCTACGAGCAGTACTTC. Residues: CASSLATYEQYF.

In its sample, this clone was seen once. The rearrangement links TRBV7-9 to TRBJ2-1; 8 bases line up with TRBD2. V gave up 5 bases and J gave up 5 bases; unmatched junction bases: 2. This CDR3 contains 13 residues. Germline-derived CDR1 and CDR2 are SEHNR and FQNEAQ (reference sequence). The CDR3 sequence is CASSLGLDNEQFF. CDR3 sequence (DNA): TGTGCCAGCAGCCTGGGACTAGACAATGAGCAGTTCTTC.

This clone showed up just once. The rearrangement links TRBV21-1 to TRBJ2-7; no check of the table's D call, TRBD2, against the DNA was made. TRBV21-1 is noted as a pseudogene. The CDR3 sequence is 17 residues long. The CDR3: CASSKDRCLAGVYEQYF. The CDR3 DNA is TGTGCCAGCAGCAAAGATCGGTGTCTAGCGGGAGTGTACGAGCAGTACTTC.

The chain has TRBV6-4 and TRBJ2-1; 8 bases align to TRBD2. This CDR3 spans 15 amino acids. V lost 5 bases to trimming and J lost 7 bases; unmatched junction nucleotides: 10. The germline V gene encodes CDR1 MRHNA and CDR2 SNTAGT. CDR3 nucleotides: TGTGCCAGCAGTCTACAAGCGGGAGTGGGTAATGAGCAGTTCTTC. Translated, it gives CASSLQAGVGNEQFF.

A single count supports this clone. V is TRBV7-8 and J is TRBJ2-2; TRBD1 matches at 8 bases. This CDR3 contains 18 residues. The germline V gene encodes CDR1 SGHVS and CDR2 FQNEAQ. The junction had 12 bases not matched to a gene; V was cut back by 3 bases and J by 3 bases. CDR3 nucleotide sequence: TGTGCCAGCAGCTTGGGGGCAGGGGGCTATTCGGACACCGGGGAGCTGTTTTTT. Its protein is CASSLGAGGYSDTGELFF.

The chain joins TRBV7-2 to TRBJ2-1, with 8 bases aligning to TRBD1. V lost 5 bases, J lost 8 bases, and 11 bases stayed unmatched. Germline V gene data show CDR1 as SGHTA and CDR2 as FQGNSA. The CDR3 spans 15 residues. In DNA, the CDR3 is TGTGCCAGCAGCCCAGACAGGGGATACGGATATGAGCAGTTCTTC. Amino acid sequence: CASSPDRGYGYEQFF. The complete variable domain, with remaining parts taken from reference TRBV7-2 and TRBJ2-1, reads GAGVSQSPSNKVTEKGKDVELRCDPISGHTALYWYRQSLGQGLEFLIYFQGNSAPDKSGLPSDRFSAERTGGSVSTLTIQRTQQEDSAVYLCASSPDRGYGYEQFFGPGTRLTVL.